The 8 T cell receptor beta chains below come from one sample, sequenced in a study of regulatory and conventional T cells in RAG deficiency. This table comes from immunoSEQ multiplex PCR, and its TCRdb copy is limited to in-frame clones, with some not included. The sample shows approximately 21,000 clones, around 97% of them seen only once. Blood CD4+ CD25-low CD127-high conventional T cells supplied the genomic DNA template. The same specimen was also included in a second study, on regulatory T cells. That paper adds: The PCR used 52 TRBV and 13 TRBJ primers.

The sequencing sample was made of CD25- CD4+ T cells sorted from blood. The receptors stem from a human donor in good health.

V gene TRBV28 combines with J gene TRBJ1-2; 7 nucleotides align to TRBD1. The CDR3 extends over 14 amino acids. CDR1 is MDHEN, CDR2 SYDVKM, per germline. V lost 5 bases to trimming and J lost 6 bases; unmatched junction nucleotides: 9. The CDR3 sequence is CASSRRAGGNGYTF. In DNA form, the CDR3 reads TGTGCCAGCAGTCGTAGGGCAGGGGGGAATGGCTACACCTTC.

This clone showed up just once. This chain links TRBV18 with TRBJ2-1; 11 nucleotides match TRBD2. This CDR3 contains 13 residues. The germline V gene has CDR1 KGHSH and CDR2 LQKENI. Trimming removed 4 bases from V and 8 bases from J; junction bases left unmatched: 1. The CDR3 loop reads CASSRGLADEQFF. The CDR3 DNA follows: TGTGCCAGCTCACGGGGACTAGCGGATGAGCAGTTCTTC.

The CDR3 spells CASGNMTPTGVGSGYTF. In DNA, the CDR3 is TGTGCCAGCGGAAACATGACCCCAACAGGGGTAGGCTCTGGCTACACCTTC. The J gene is TRBJ1-2, the V gene TRBV28, with TRBD1 matching 7 bases. V was clipped by 8 bases and J by 7 bases; unmatched bases: 22. CDR3 size: 17 residues. Germline CDR1 is MDHEN and CDR2 is SYDVKM.

This chain links TRBV6-5 with TRBJ1-5; a weak D match, TRBD1 (5 bases). Trimming stripped 2 bases from V and 7 bases from J, with 12 bases between. Germline assignment: CDR1 MNHEY and CDR2 SVGAGI. The CDR3 has 14 amino acids. CDR3 sequence reads: CASSYSGGGQPQHF. CDR3 sequence (DNA): TGTGCCAGCAGTTACAGCGGGGGTGGCCAGCCCCAGCATTTT.

J is TRBJ1-4 and V is TRBV9; D possibly corresponds to TRBD1 (5 bases). Germline values: CDR1 SGDLS, CDR2 YYNGEE. The germline V and J ends were trimmed by 0 bases and 0 bases, with 12 bases remaining between them. The CDR3 totals 17 residues. The CDR3 sequence: CASSVAPGPPTNEKLFF. The CDR3 DNA reads as TGTGCCAGCAGCGTAGCTCCAGGGCCCCCAACTAATGAAAAACTGTTTTTT.

The DNA for the CDR3 is TGCGCCAGCAGCTTGCCCCGAGGCTACTTAGGGGATGAGCAGTTCTTC. Its protein is CASSLPRGYLGDEQFF. This chain connects TRBV5-1 to TRBJ2-1; D may be TRBD1 (5 bases). Germline assignment: CDR1 SGHRS and CDR2 YFSETQ. This CDR3 contains 16 residues. Trimming shortened V by 1 base and J by 8 bases, and 19 bases separated the two germline ends.

This chain links TRBV19 with TRBJ2-5; D might be TRBD2 (5 bases). This CDR3 contains 15 residues. Germline CDR1 reads LNHDA; CDR2 reads SQIVND (reference sequence). V was cut by 2 bases and J by 2 bases, with 12 bases left in between. The DNA of the CDR3 is TGTGCCAGTAGTATATTCGGGGATAGGCAAGAGACCCAGTACTTC. This gives the protein CASSIFGDRQETQYF.

This chain connects TRBV5-5 to TRBJ2-2; D is possibly TRBD1 (5 bases). In germline, CDR1 is SGHKS, CDR2 YYEKEE (reference sequence). The CDR3 runs 14 residues. V lost 4 bases and J lost 7, with 14 bases in between. The CDR3 DNA is TGTGCCAGCAGCCTCTTCCCTAGGGGCGGGGAGCTGTTTTTT. Its protein product is CASSLFPRGGELFF. Supplemented by reference TRBV5-5 and TRBJ2-2, the full variable domain reads DAGVTQSPTHLIKTRGQQVTLRCSPISGHKSVSWYQQVLGQGPQFIFQYYEKEERGRGNFPDRFSARQFPNYSSELNVNALLLGDSALYLCASSLFPRGGELFFGEGSRLTVL.